This T cell receptor beta chain is from a study of blood T cell repertoires in COVID-19. This clone was seen once. This table comes from immunoSEQ multiplex PCR, and its TCRdb copy is limited to in-frame clones, with some not included. Of about 170,000 clones detected, about 89% appear once; the ten largest clones hold roughly 0.8%. Between the trimmed V and J ends, which lost 5 bases and 11 bases, there was a span of 18 bases. The CDR3 is 13 residues long. The V gene's germline CDR1 is SGHTA and CDR2 FQGNSA. The chain uses TRBV7-2 and TRBJ1-2; D might be TRBD1 (6 bases). The TCR originated in a young woman who had recovered from COVID-19. Sequencing was done on a sample of PBMCs or T cells enriched from blood (not recorded which). Here the CDR3 reads CASSPGGGRGYTF. In DNA, the CDR3 is TGTGCCAGCAGCCCAGGAGGAGGAAGGGGGTACACCTTC.